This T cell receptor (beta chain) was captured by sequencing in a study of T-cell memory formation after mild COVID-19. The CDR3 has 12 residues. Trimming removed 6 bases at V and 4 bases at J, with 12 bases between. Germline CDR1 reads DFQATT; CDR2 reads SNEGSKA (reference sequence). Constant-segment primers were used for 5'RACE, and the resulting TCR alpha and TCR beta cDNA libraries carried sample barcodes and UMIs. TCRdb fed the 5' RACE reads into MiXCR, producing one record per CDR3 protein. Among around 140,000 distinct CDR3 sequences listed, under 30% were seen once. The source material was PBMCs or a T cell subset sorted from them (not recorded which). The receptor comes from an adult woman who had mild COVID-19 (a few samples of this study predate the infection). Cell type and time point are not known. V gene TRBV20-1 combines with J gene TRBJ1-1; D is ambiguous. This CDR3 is CSAPTWGTEAFF. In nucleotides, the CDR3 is TGCAGTGCACCCACCTGGGGCACTGAAGCTTTCTTT.